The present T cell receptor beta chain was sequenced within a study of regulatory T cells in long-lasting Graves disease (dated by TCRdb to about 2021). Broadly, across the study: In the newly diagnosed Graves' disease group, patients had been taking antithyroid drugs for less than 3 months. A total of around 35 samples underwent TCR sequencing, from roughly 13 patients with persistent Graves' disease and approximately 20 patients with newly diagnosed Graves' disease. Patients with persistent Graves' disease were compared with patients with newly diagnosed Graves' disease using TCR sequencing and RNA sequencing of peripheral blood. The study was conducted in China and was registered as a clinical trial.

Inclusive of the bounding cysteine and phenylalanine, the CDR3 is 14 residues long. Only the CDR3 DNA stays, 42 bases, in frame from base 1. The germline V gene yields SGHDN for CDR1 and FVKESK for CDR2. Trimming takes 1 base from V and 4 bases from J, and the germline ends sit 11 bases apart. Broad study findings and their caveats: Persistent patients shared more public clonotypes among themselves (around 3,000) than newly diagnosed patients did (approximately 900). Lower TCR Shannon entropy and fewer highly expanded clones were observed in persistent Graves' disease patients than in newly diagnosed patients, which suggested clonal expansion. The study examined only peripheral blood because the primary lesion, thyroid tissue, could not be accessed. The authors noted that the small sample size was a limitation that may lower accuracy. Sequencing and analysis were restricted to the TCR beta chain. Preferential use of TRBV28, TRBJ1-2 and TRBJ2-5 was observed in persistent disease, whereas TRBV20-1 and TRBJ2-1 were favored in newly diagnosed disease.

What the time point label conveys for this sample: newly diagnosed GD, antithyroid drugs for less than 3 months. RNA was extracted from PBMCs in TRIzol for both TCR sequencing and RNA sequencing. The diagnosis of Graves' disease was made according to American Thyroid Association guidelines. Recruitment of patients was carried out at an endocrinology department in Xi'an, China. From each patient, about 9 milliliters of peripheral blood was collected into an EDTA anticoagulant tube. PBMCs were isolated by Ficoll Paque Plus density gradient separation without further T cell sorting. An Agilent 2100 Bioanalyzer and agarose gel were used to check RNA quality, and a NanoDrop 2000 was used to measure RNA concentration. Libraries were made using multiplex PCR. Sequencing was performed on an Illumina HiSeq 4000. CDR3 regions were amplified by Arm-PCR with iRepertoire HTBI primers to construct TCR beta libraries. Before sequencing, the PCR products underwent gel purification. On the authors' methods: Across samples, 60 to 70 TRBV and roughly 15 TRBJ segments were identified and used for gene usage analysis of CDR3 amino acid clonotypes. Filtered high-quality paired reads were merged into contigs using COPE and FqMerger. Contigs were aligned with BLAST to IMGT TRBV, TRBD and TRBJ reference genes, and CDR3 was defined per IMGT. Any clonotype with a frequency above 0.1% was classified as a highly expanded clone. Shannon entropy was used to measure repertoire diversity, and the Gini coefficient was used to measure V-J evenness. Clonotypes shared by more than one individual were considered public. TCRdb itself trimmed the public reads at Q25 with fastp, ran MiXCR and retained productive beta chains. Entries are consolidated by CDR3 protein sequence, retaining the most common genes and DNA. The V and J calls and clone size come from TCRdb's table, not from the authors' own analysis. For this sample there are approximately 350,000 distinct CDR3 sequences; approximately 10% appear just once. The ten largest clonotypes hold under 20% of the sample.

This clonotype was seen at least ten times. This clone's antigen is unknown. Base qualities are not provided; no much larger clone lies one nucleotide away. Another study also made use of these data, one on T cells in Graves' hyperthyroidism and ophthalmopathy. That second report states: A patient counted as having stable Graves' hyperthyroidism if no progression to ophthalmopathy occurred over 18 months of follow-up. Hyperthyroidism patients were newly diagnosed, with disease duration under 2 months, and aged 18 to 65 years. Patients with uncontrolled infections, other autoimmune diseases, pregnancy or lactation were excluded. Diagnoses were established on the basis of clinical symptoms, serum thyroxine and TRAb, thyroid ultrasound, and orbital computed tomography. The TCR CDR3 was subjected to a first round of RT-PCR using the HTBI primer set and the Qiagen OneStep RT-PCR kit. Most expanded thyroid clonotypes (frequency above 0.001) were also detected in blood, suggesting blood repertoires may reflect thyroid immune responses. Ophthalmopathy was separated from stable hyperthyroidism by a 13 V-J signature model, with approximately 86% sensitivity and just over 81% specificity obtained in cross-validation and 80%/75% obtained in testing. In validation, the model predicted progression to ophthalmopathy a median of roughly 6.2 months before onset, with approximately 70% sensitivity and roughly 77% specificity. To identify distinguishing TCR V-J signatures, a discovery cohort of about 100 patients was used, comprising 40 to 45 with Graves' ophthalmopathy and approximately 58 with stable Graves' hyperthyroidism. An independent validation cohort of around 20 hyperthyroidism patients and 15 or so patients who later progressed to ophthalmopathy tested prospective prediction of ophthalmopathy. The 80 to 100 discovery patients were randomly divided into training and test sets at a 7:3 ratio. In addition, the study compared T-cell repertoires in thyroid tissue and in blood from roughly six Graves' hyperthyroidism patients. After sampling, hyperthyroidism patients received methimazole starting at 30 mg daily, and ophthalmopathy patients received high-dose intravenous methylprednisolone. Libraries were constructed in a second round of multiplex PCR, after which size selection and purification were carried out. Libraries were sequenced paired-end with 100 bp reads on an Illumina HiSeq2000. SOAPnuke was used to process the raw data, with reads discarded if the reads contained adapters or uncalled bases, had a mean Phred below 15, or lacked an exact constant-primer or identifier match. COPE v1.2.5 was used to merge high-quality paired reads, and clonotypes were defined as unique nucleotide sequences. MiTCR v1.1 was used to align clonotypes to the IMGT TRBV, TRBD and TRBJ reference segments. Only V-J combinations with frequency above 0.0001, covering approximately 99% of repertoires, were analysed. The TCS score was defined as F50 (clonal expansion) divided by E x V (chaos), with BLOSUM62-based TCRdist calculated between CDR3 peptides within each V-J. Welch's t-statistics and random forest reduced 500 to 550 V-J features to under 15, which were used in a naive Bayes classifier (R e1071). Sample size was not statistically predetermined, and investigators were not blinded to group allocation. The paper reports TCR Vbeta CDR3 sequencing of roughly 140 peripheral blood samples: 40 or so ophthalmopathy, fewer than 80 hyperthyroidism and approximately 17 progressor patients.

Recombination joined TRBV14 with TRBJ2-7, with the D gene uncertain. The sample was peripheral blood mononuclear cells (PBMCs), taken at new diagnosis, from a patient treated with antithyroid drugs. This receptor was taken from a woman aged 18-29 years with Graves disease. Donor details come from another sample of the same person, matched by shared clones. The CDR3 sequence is CASSQVGNRYEQYF. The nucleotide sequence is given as TGTGCCAGCAGCCAAGTGGGGAATAGGTACGAGCAGTACTTC.